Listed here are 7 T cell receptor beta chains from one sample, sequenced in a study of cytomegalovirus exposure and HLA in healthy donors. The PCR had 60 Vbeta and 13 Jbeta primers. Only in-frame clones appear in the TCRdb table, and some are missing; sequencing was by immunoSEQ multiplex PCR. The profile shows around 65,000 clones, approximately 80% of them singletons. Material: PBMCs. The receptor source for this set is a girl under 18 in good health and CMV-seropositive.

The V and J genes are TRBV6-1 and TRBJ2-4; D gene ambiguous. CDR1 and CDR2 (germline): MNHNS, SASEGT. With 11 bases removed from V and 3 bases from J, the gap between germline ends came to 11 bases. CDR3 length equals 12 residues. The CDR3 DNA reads TGTGCCTTGGTCAGTCACAAAAACATTCAGTACTTC. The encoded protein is CALVSHKNIQYF.

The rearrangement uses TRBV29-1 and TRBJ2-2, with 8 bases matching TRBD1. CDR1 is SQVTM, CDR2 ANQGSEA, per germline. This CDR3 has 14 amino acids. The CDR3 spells CRQIAQGGTGELFF. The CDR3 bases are TGCAGACAAATCGCACAGGGGGGCACCGGGGAGCTGTTTTTT.

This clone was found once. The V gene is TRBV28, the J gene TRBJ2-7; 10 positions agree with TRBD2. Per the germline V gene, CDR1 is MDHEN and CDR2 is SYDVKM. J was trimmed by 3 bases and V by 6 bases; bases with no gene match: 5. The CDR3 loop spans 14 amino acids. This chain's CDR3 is CASSVLAGDYEQYF. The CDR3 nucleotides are TGTGCCAGCAGCGTGCTAGCGGGAGACTACGAGCAGTACTTC.

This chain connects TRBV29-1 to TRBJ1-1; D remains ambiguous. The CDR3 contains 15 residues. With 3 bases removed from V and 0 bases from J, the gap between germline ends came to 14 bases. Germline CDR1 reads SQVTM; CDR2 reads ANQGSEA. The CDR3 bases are TGCAGCGTTGACCCAGGAAGACCCATGAACACTGAAGCTTTCTTT. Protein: CSVDPGRPMNTEAFF.

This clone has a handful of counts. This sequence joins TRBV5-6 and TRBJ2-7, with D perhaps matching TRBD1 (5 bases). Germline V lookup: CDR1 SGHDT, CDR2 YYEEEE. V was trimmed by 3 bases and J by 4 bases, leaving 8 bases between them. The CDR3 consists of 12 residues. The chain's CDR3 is CASSYDSYEQYF. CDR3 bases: TGTGCCAGCAGCTACGACAGTTACGAGCAGTACTTC.

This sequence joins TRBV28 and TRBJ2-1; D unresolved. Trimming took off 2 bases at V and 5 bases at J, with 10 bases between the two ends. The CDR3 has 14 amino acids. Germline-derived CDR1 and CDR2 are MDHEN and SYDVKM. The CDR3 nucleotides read TGTGCCAGCAGTTTAGAAGGAGAGCACAATGAGCAGTTCTTC. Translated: CASSLEGEHNEQFF.

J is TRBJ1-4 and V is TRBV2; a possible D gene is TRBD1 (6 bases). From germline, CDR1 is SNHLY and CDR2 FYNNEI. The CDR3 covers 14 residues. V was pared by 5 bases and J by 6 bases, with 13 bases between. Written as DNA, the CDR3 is TGTGCCAGCAGTCCTACAGGGCGTCATGAAAAACTGTTTTTT. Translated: CASSPTGRHEKLFF.